This entry describes one T cell receptor beta chain. Its cognate antigen is unknown. The data were obtained in a study of T-cell memory formation after mild COVID-19. Study outcomes and limitations: Several responding clones turned up in pre-infection memory, indicating that cross-reactive memory may have taken part. Contracting clones from day 15 to 85 had balanced CD4/CD8; later expanders favoured CD4+. Confirmation was lacking for SARS-CoV-2 specificity of second-wave clones that peaked on day 37.

5'RACE with constant-segment primers built TCRalpha and TCRbeta cDNA libraries with UMIs. TCRdb re-analysed the 5' RACE reads in MiXCR, keeping a single row per CDR3 protein. The sample has nearly 110,000 distinct CDR3 sequences, 13% to 15% seen once. This CDR3 region has 14 residues. The germline CDR1 and CDR2 sequences are SGHTA and FQGTGA. With 3 bases removed from V and 0 bases from J, the gap between germline ends came to 9 bases. Source material: PBMCs or a T cell subset sorted from them (not recorded which). The J gene is TRBJ2-7, the V gene TRBV7-3; no clear D gene. This clonotype was sampled from a young man who had mild COVID-19 (a few samples of this study predate the infection). Cell type and time point are not known. Here the CDR3 reads CASSLFPDSYEQYF. In DNA, the CDR3 is TGTGCCAGCAGCTTGTTTCCGGACTCCTACGAGCAGTACTTC.